This TCR beta chain was identified in a study of regulatory T cells in long-lasting Graves disease. Findings and limits, study-wide: Sample size was small, which may have lowered accuracy.

Between the trimmed V and J ends, which lost 6 bases and 4 bases, there was a span of 12 bases. Germline V gene lookup returns CDR1 MNHEY and CDR2 SVGEGT. This CDR3 has 13 residues. This clonotype was seen ten or more times. The antigen is unknown. Construction of the TCR beta libraries employed iRepertoire HTBI primers in conjunction with Arm-PCR of CDR3 regions. A single record per CDR3 protein comes from TCRdb applying MiXCR to the multiplex PCR reads. The table includes around 400,000 distinct CDR3 sequences, over 14% detected once. As to time point: newly diagnosed GD, antithyroid drugs for less than 3 months. PBMCs were the source of the RNA used for TCR sequencing. From an endocrinology department in Xi'an, China, came the patients. The same sample was also used in a study of T cells in Graves' hyperthyroidism and ophthalmopathy. That paper states: A set of HTBI primers served as the primers for a first-round RT-PCR of the TCR CDR3.

The chain employs TRBV6-2 or TRBV6-3 and TRBJ1-1, with D possibly being TRBD1 (5 bases). The clonotype was recovered from a woman between 40 and 55 years old with Graves disease. The source was peripheral blood mononuclear cells (PBMCs), collected at new diagnosis, from a patient treated with antithyroid drugs. The CDR3 here is CASSLTGITEAFF. CDR3 in DNA: TGTGCCAGCAGCCTTACAGGAATCACTGAAGCTTTCTTT.